This T cell receptor (beta chain) was recorded in a study of cytomegalovirus exposure and HLA in healthy donors. The PCR had 60 Vbeta and 13 Jbeta primers. Assay used: immunoSEQ multiplex PCR; TCRdb lists only in-frame clones, some missing. The sample includes just under 65,000 clones. With 0 bases removed from V and 9 bases from J, the gap between germline ends came to 6 bases. There are 11 residues in the CDR3. The germline V gene has CDR1 SGDLS and CDR2 YYNGEE. Input material: PBMCs. The J gene is TRBJ1-2, the V gene TRBV9; no clear D. This TCR was recovered from a boy aged 5-17 years in good health and CMV-seronegative. CDR3 DNA: TGTGCCAGCAGCGTAGGAGCAAGCTACACCTTC. This encodes CASSVGASYTF.